This T cell receptor beta chain was recovered during a study of T cell responses to AZD1222 COVID-19 vaccine. With 0 bases removed from V and 11 bases from J, the gap between germline ends came to 19 bases. CDR3 length: 15 residues. Per the germline V gene, CDR1 is MNHEY and CDR2 is SVGAGI. TCRdb's table, derived via immunoSEQ multiplex PCR, lists solely in-frame clones and lacks some. The sample lists tens of thousands of clones, 75% to 95% seen once, with about 3.5% in the top ten. The sample in question was peripheral blood, obtained 28 days after the second AZD1222 dose. The chain is built from TRBV6-5 and TRBJ1-2; no reliable D call. The sequence was collected from an adult who received the AZD1222 COVID-19 vaccine. The CDR3 sequence is CASSYSVEHRLGYTF. As DNA, the CDR3 is TGTGCCAGCAGTTACTCAGTCGAACACCGCTTGGGGTACACCTTC.